This TCR beta chain was sequenced in a study of shared clonotypes between healthy human individuals. Study-level information: Per donor, CD8 memory used one plate, CD8 naive used two, CD4 memory used three and CD4 naive used three.

A deep-level run was used for the assay. The repertoire was sequenced with immunoSEQ multiplex PCR; TCRdb's copy has only in-frame clones and lacks some. The repertoire has about 1.1 million clones, approximately 75% of them found once; the top ten carry roughly 0.83%. In germline, CDR1 is MNHNS, CDR2 SASEGT. Trimming took 8 bases from V and 2 from J; bases not matched to a gene: 3. The CDR3 runs 13 residues. The V call is TRBV6-1, the J call TRBJ1-5; the match to TRBD1 covers 7 bases. Source material: memory CD4+ T cells from PBMCs. As for subset: CD45RA-negative fraction. The origin of this receptor is a man aged 18 to 35 in good health. Some clones in this sample may be carry-over from other donors' samples. The CDR3 region has the DNA TGTGCCAGCGCCGACAGGGGCAATCAGCCCCAGCATTTT. Its translation: CASADRGNQPQHF.